The present TCR beta chain was sequenced within a study of cytomegalovirus exposure and HLA in healthy donors. Study outcomes and limitations: Exclusion as indistinguishable affected some V segments, including TRBV6-2 and TRBV6-3.

A note on this clone: Its antigen is currently unknown. The junction departs from the called germline gene at one end, perhaps through a read error.

PCR was performed using 60 Vbeta and 13 Jbeta primers. Data came from immunoSEQ multiplex PCR; TCRdb stores just in-frame clones and leaves some out. Of more than 150,000 clones in the sample, over 75% were seen once. The CDR3 is 14 residues long. The germline gives CDR1 SGHDN, CDR2 FVKESK. The chain is built from TRBV14 and TRBJ1-1; no clear D. The sample taken for sequencing was PBMCs. The sequence derives from a woman aged 45-59 years in good health and CMV-seropositive. CDR3 sequence (DNA): TGTGCCAGCAGCAAAGAGAGGGTAAATACTGAAGCTTTCTTT. Translated, it gives CASSKERVNTEAFF.